Below are 6 T cell receptor beta chains sequenced from a single sample in a study of T cell responses to AZD1222 COVID-19 vaccine. Clones were sequenced by immunoSEQ multiplex PCR, and TCRdb holds only the in-frame ones, with some missing. The repertoire holds some 100,000 clones, roughly 89% seen once, with 15% in the top ten. The sequences come from peripheral blood, collected on day 0 of AZD1222 vaccination. These receptors originate from an adult in good health.

This clone appeared a single time. The chain employs TRBV5-1 and TRBJ2-2, with a weak D call TRBD1 (6 bases). The germline V gene has CDR1 SGHRS and CDR2 YFSETQ. V was shortened by 0 bases and J by 4 bases, with 13 bases between the two germline ends. The CDR3 covers 16 residues. CDR3 residues: CASSLVPQGSTGELFF. CDR3 DNA: TGCGCCAGCAGCTTGGTCCCTCAGGGGTCCACCGGGGAGCTGTTTTTT.

The chain employs TRBV6-6 and TRBJ2-5; maybe TRBD1 (6 bases). From germline, CDR1 is MNHNY and CDR2 SVGAGI (reference sequence). This CDR3 region has 16 residues. Between the trimmed V and J ends, which lost 5 bases and 2 bases, there was a span of 18 bases. CDR3 DNA sequence: TGTGCCAGCAGTCCCGGAATGGGGCAGGGGCAAGAGACCCAGTACTTC. Amino acids: CASSPGMGQGQETQYF.

V and J are TRBV5-1 and TRBJ2-1, with D perhaps given as TRBD1 or TRBD2 (7 bases each). Trimming shortened V by 4 bases and J by 7 bases, and 24 bases separated the two germline ends. The CDR3 has 17 amino acids. Germline-derived CDR1 and CDR2 are SGHRS and YFSETQ. CDR3 DNA: TGCGCCAGCAGCCCTGGAGGGGCCAGGGGGGGAATGAATGAGCAGTTCTTC. It specifies CASSPGGARGGMNEQFF.

The chain links TRBV27 to TRBJ1-2; D ambiguous. V was clipped by 4 bases and J by 4 bases, with 22 bases between them. The germline CDR1 and CDR2 sequences are MNHEY and SMNVEV (reference sequence). The CDR3 is 17 residues long. DNA for the CDR3: TGTGCCAGCAGTTATAACCCCCCCGTTATGGGAATCTATGGCTACACCTTC. Its protein is CASSYNPPVMGIYGYTF.

The chain joins TRBV28 to TRBJ1-2; no firm D call. CDR3 length: 13 amino acids. The V and J ends lost 5 bases and 6 bases respectively, with 13 bases between them. CDR1 and CDR2 (germline): MDHEN, SYDVKM. The CDR3 DNA follows: TGTGCCAGCAGTCCTCCTCGGGCGGATGGCTACACCTTC. Translating gives CASSPPRADGYTF.

This clone is a singleton in its sample. V and J are TRBV6-5 and TRBJ1-1; possibly TRBD1 for D (5 bases). Trimming took 4 bases from V and 12 from J, leaving 18 bases between them. CDR1 and CDR2 (germline): MNHEY, SVGAGI. CDR3 length equals 13 residues. This CDR3 reads CASSFRAGQGTFF. Written as DNA, the CDR3 is TGTGCCAGCAGTTTCCGCGCGGGGCAGGGAACTTTCTTT.